This T cell receptor (beta chain) derives from a study of cytomegalovirus exposure and HLA in healthy donors. V lost 11 bases, J lost 0 bases, and 13 bases lay in between. The CDR3 length is 13 residues. Germline V gene lookup returns CDR1 MNHEY and CDR2 SVGAGI. Profiled with immunoSEQ multiplex PCR; TCRdb holds only in-frame clones, not every one. The repertoire has 140,000 or so clones, roughly 89% of them found once; the top ten carry less than 5.5%. The TCR was taken from a man younger than 35 in good health and CMV-seropositive. The rearrangement uses TRBV6-5 and TRBJ1-1, with D unclear. Sequenced sample: PBMCs. CDR3 DNA sequence: TGTGCCGTCCGGGATTCCATGAACACTGAAGCTTTCTTT. It encodes CAVRDSMNTEAFF.